A single sample is the source of the 23 T cell receptor beta chains below, sequenced in a study of cytomegalovirus exposure and HLA in healthy donors. 13 Jbeta primers and 60 Vbeta primers were used for the PCR. Assay: immunoSEQ multiplex PCR; the TCRdb copy retains only in-frame clones and omits some. The sample contains 55,000 to 70,000 clones, about 74% of which appear only once. Sequencing used PBMCs. Every receptor here comes from a woman aged 55-69 years in good health and CMV-seropositive.

V is TRBV5-1 and J is TRBJ2-3; no reliable D call. Germline CDR1 SGHRS, CDR2 YFSETQ. The V end lost 2 bases, the J end lost 0 bases, and 10 bases lay between the germline ends. The CDR3 length is 15 residues. The CDR3 loop reads CASSFQPTSTDTQYF. CDR3 nucleotide sequence: TGCGCCAGCAGCTTCCAACCAACTAGCACAGATACGCAGTATTTT.

V usage is TRBV28 and J usage is TRBJ1-5; D may be TRBD1 (6 bases). V lost 10 bases, J lost 4 bases, and 11 bases lay in between. Germline-derived CDR1 and CDR2 are MDHEN and SYDVKM. CDR3 length: 12 residues. DNA of the CDR3: TGTGCCACAGGACAGATAAATCAGCCCCAGCATTTT. This sequence encodes CATGQINQPQHF.

The chain is built from TRBV7-9 and TRBJ1-2, with D tentatively TRBD1 (6 bases). V was clipped by 5 bases and J by 4 bases, with 17 bases between them. This CDR3 spans 15 amino acids. Per the germline V gene, CDR1 is SEHNR and CDR2 is FQNEAQ (reference sequence). The CDR3 nucleotides are TGTGCCAGCAGCCCCCCGACACAGGGAGTCTATGGCTACACCTTC. Its protein is CASSPPTQGVYGYTF.

The DNA of the CDR3 is TGTGCCAGCAGTTACAGGCAGGATCAGCCCCAGCATTTT. Translating gives CASSYRQDQPQHF. The rearrangement uses TRBV6-5 and TRBJ1-5; the D is unclear. Trimming stripped 2 bases from V and 5 bases from J, with 7 bases between. In germline, CDR1 is MNHEY, CDR2 SVGAGI. This CDR3 is 13 amino acids long.

This clone turned up a few times. This CDR3 fails to terminate in the conserved phenylalanine or tryptophan, so it likely reflects a read error. The chain employs TRBV6-5 and TRBJ1-1; D ambiguous. V shed 6 bases and J shed 3 bases, with 11 bases lying between them. From germline, CDR1 is MNHEY and CDR2 SVGAGI. The CDR3 has 13 amino acids. This CDR3 reads CASSEIMDTEAFV. In nucleotides, the CDR3 is TGTGCCAGCAGCGAAATAATGGACACTGAAGCTTTCGTT.

The chain carries TRBV6-4 and TRBJ2-2; TRBD1 agrees at 7 bases. Germline CDR1 is MRHNA and CDR2 is SNTAGT. With V trimmed by 0 bases and J by 2 bases, 6 bases remained unmatched. There are 17 residues in the CDR3. In DNA, the CDR3 is TGTGCCAGCAGTGACTCCTTCCGACAGGGAAACACCGGGGAGCTGTTTTTT. Translating it yields CASSDSFRQGNTGELFF.

V and J are TRBV7-8 and TRBJ1-1; possibly TRBD1 for D (6 bases). CDR1 SGHVS and CDR2 FQNEAQ come from the germline V gene. V was shortened by 3 bases and J by 7 bases, with 15 bases between the two germline ends. The CDR3 runs 14 residues. As DNA, the CDR3 is TGTGCCAGCAGCTTGACGGTGGACAGACATGAAGCTTTCTTT. It is translated as CASSLTVDRHEAFF.

The V and J genes are TRBV5-1 and TRBJ1-1; possibly TRBD1 for D (6 bases). The CDR3 runs to 13 residues. CDR1 is SGHRS, CDR2 YFSETQ, per germline. Deletions cut 5 bases from V and 7 bases from J, with 15 bases between. This chain's CDR3 is CASRGQLGFEAFF. The CDR3 DNA follows: TGCGCCAGCAGAGGACAGTTAGGGTTTGAAGCTTTCTTT. The entire variable domain, with the rest obtained from reference TRBV5-1 and TRBJ1-1, is as follows: KAGVTQTPRYLIKTRGQQVTLSCSPISGHRSVSWYQQTPGQGLQFLFEYFSETQRNKGNFPGRFSGRQFSNSRSEMNVSTLELGDSALYLCASRGQLGFEAFFGQGTRLTVV.

The rearrangement joins TRBV6-6 to TRBJ1-4; D is unresolved. The CDR3 totals 12 residues. V was shortened by 8 bases and J by 4 bases, with 8 bases between the two germline ends. Germline-derived CDR1 and CDR2 are MNHNY and SVGAGI (reference sequence). The CDR3 sequence is CASGLLNEKLFF. In DNA form, the CDR3 reads TGTGCCAGCGGGCTGCTTAATGAAAAACTGTTTTTT.

This clone showed up just once. The genes are TRBV4-2 and TRBJ2-5; 8 nucleotides line up with TRBD2. J lost 1 base, V lost 1 base, and 2 bases had no gene match. CDR3 size: 15 residues. Germline V lookup: CDR1 LGHNA, CDR2 YNFKEQ. CDR3 nucleotides: TGTGCCAGCAGCCAAGGGACTAGCTTCCAAGAGACCCAGTACTTC. This translates into CASSQGTSFQETQYF.

This rearrangement joins TRBV7-9 to TRBJ2-5; 9 bases fit TRBD1. The CDR3 length is 14 residues. Germline CDR1 reads SEHNR; CDR2 reads FQNEAQ (reference sequence). V lost 4 bases to trimming and J lost 5 bases; unmatched junction nucleotides: 5. The CDR3 sequence: CASSSRTGVETQYF. The CDR3 region has the DNA TGTGCCAGCAGCTCTAGGACAGGGGTCGAGACCCAGTACTTC.

The chain recombines TRBV6-1 with TRBJ2-7, with D unclear. V lost 4 bases to trimming and J lost 6 bases, with 7 bases between them. The CDR3 is made up of 11 amino acids. CDR1 is MNHNS and CDR2 is SASEGT in the germline V gene. CDR3 region: CASSVSLEQYF. The CDR3 bases are TGTGCCAGCAGTGTTTCCCTCGAGCAGTACTTC.

V gene TRBV19 combines with J gene TRBJ2-4; the match to TRBD1 covers 11 bases. Germline CDR1 and CDR2: LNHDA and SQIVND (reference sequence). This CDR3 contains 17 residues. Losses at the gene ends were 5 bases for V and 5 bases for J; bases not matched to a gene: 11. The CDR3 nucleotides are TGTGCCAGTAGTCTAGGGACAGGGGGAGGACTGGAAAACATTCAGTACTTC. Translating it yields CASSLGTGGGLENIQYF.

The V and J genes are TRBV25-1 and TRBJ2-1, with 14 bases aligning to TRBD2. V lost 8 bases, J lost 9 bases, and 3 bases stayed unmatched. The CDR3 is made up of 13 amino acids. Germline V gene lookup returns CDR1 MGHDK and CDR2 SYGVNS. CDR3 DNA: TGTGCCAGCGGGACTAGCGGGGGAGGTGAGCAGTTCTTC. The encoded protein is CASGTSGGGEQFF.

This clone was recorded a few times. This sequence joins TRBV7-2 and TRBJ1-2; D is uncertain. Germline CDR1 SGHTA, CDR2 FQGNSA. The CDR3 is 13 amino acids. The V end was cut by 5 bases, the J end by 4 bases, with 11 bases between. The CDR3 coding sequence is TGTGCCAGCAGCCCAGAAGTGTCCTATGGCTACACCTTC. Protein: CASSPEVSYGYTF.

This chain connects TRBV29-1 to TRBJ2-1; TRBD1 matches at 12 bases. This CDR3 comprises 15 residues. The V segment lost 7 bases and the J segment 0 bases; nucleotides outside the gene matches: 4. The germline V gene has CDR1 SQVTM and CDR2 ANQGSEA. The CDR3 here is CSAGTGGSSYNEQFF. The CDR3 DNA sequence: TGCAGCGCCGGGACAGGGGGCAGCTCCTACAATGAGCAGTTCTTC.

The chain has TRBV6-6 and TRBJ1-4; a weak D match, TRBD1 (6 bases). V was shortened by 7 bases and J by 8 bases, with 17 bases between the two germline ends. CDR1 and CDR2 (germline): MNHNY, SVGAGI (reference sequence). This CDR3 comprises 14 residues. DNA of the CDR3: TGTGCCAGCATAGCCGGGGGGGCGAAGGAAAAACTGTTTTTT. Encoded protein: CASIAGGAKEKLFF.

This clone showed up just once. The chain has TRBV7-3 and TRBJ2-5, with unresolved D. The CDR3 runs to 13 residues. Germline CDR1 is SGHTA and CDR2 is FQGTGA. V was clipped by 4 bases and J by 7 bases, with 13 bases between them. CDR3 nucleotide sequence: TGTGCCAGCAGCTCAAACACCCTAGGGACCCAGTACTTC. It yields the protein CASSSNTLGTQYF.

The chain employs TRBV10-3 and TRBJ1-2; D possibly corresponds to TRBD1 (5 bases). The CDR3 runs to 14 residues. Germline values: CDR1 ENHRY, CDR2 SYGVKD. V was pared by 6 bases and J by 4 bases, with 15 bases between. This CDR3 reads CAISTGTEVYGYTF. The DNA of the CDR3 is TGTGCCATCAGCACCGGGACTGAGGTCTATGGCTACACCTTC.

This chain connects TRBV2 to TRBJ2-3; D uncertain. Germline assignment: CDR1 SNHLY and CDR2 FYNNEI. V lost 9 bases and J lost 3, with 4 bases in between. This CDR3 comprises 10 residues. CDR3 nucleotide sequence: TGTGCCAGAGAGACAGATACGCAGTATTTT. It is translated as CARETDTQYF.

This clone was counted only a few times. The V call is TRBV5-6, the J call TRBJ1-3; 10 positions agree with TRBD1. V shed 4 bases, J shed 4 bases, and the junction held 5 bases outside the gene matches. Germline lookup yields CDR1 SGHDT and CDR2 YYEEEE. CDR3 length: 15 amino acids. The CDR3 nucleotides are TGTGCCAGCAGCCTAGGGACAGGGGTCGGAAACACCATATATTTT. Translation: CASSLGTGVGNTIYF.

V usage is TRBV19 and J usage is TRBJ2-7; maybe TRBD2 (6 bases). V gave up 5 bases and J gave up 3 bases, with 14 bases separating them. CDR3 length: 14 residues. Germline V gives CDR1 LNHDA, CDR2 SQIVND (reference sequence). CDR3 in amino acids: CASSSTGSHYEQYF. As DNA, the CDR3 is TGTGCCAGTAGTTCCACCGGGAGCCACTACGAGCAGTACTTC.

The rearrangement uses TRBV9 and TRBJ2-7; D is uncertain. The CDR3 extends over 15 amino acids. CDR1 SGDLS and CDR2 YYNGEE come from the germline V gene. Trimming cost V 0 bases and J 2 bases, with 12 bases left between them. The CDR3 coding sequence is TGTGCCAGCAGCGTAGCTGTGGGCGCGACCTACGAGCAGTACTTC. Protein: CASSVAVGATYEQYF.